Following are 2 T cell receptor beta chains from one sample sequenced in a study of T-cell memory formation after mild COVID-19. TCRdb fed the 5' RACE reads into MiXCR, producing one record per CDR3 protein. The table includes 250,000 to 300,000 distinct CDR3 sequences, approximately 15% detected once. Material for sequencing was PBMCs or a T cell subset sorted from them (not recorded which). Receptor source: a man younger than 30 who had mild COVID-19 (a few samples of this study predate the infection). Cell type and time point are not known.

There are many counts of this clonotype. The V call is TRBV5-1, the J call TRBJ2-7; 8 bases line up with TRBD1. Germline V lookup: CDR1 SGHRS, CDR2 YFSETQ. The CDR3 has 14 residues. Germline trimming cut 0 bases from V and 5 bases from J; bases unmatched to any gene: 4. This CDR3 is CASSLGQGYDEQYF. For the CDR3, the DNA is TGCGCCAGCAGCTTGGGACAGGGGTATGACGAGCAGTACTTC.

This clonotype was counted at least ten times. The chain couples TRBV13 to TRBJ2-1; D call uncertain. The CDR3 covers 12 residues. Germline V gene data show CDR1 as PRHDT and CDR2 as FYEKMQ (reference sequence). V lost 4 bases and J 6 bases, leaving 7 bases between the germline ends. This CDR3 reads CASSSMVNEQFF. The DNA for the CDR3 is TGTGCCAGCAGCTCCATGGTCAATGAGCAGTTCTTC.